These T cell receptor beta chains were read from a single sample in a study of CD8 T cells in ankylosing spondylitis. TCRdb redid the calling of the 5' RACE reads with MiXCR, one entry per CDR3 protein. Of over 700,000 distinct CDR3 sequences listed, 15% to 20% are singletons. The sequenced sample was blood, either unsorted or a sorted T cell fraction (not recorded which). These receptors were taken from a male donor with ankylosing spondylitis. The CDR3 runs from the conserved cysteine through the conserved F or W. Each record gives: V gene, J gene, D gene, clone size, CDR3 DNA, CDR3 protein. A D gene is named only where the DNA matches it firmly. For some rows the clone size is stated as once, few or many, or as a class when expanded; others skip it.

v_call: TRBV5-1
j_call: TRBJ2-4
d_call: TRBD1
clone_size: NA
cdr3_nt: TGCGCCAGCAGCCCGGGACAGGGGTTGGACATTCAGTACTTC
cdr3_aa: CASSPGQGLDIQYF

v_call: TRBV29-1
j_call: TRBJ2-7
d_call: TRBD2
clone_size: NA
cdr3_nt: TGCAGCGTTGAAAGAAGGACTAGCGGATCCGAGCAGTACTTC
cdr3_aa: CSVERRTSGSEQYF

v_call: TRBV20-1
j_call: TRBJ1-3
d_call: NA
clone_size: many
cdr3_nt: TGCAGTGCTAGTCTCGGAAACACCATATATTTT
cdr3_aa: CSASLGNTIYF

v_call: TRBV7-9
j_call: TRBJ1-6
d_call: TRBD1
clone_size: NA
cdr3_nt: TGTGCCAGCAGCTGGGGGGACAGTTTAAGCTCACCCCTCCACTTT
cdr3_aa: CASSWGDSLSSPLHF

v_call: TRBV7-9
j_call: TRBJ2-7
d_call: NA
clone_size: NA
cdr3_nt: TGTGCCAGCGGCGGCACCTACGAGCAGTACTTC
cdr3_aa: CASGGTYEQYF

v_call: TRBV7-2
j_call: TRBJ1-5
d_call: NA
clone_size: NA
cdr3_nt: TGTGCCAGCAGCTTATTAGGGTCCCATCAGCCCCAGCATTTT
cdr3_aa: CASSLLGSHQPQHF

v_call: TRBV27
j_call: TRBJ2-1
d_call: NA
clone_size: few
cdr3_nt: TGTGCCAGCAGAATAGGGGGTTCCAATGAGCAGTTCTTC
cdr3_aa: CASRIGGSNEQFF

v_call: TRBV12-3/TRBV12-4
j_call: TRBJ1-2
d_call: NA
clone_size: many
cdr3_nt: TGTGCCAGCAGCTCCGGGACACCGGTAGGCTACACCTTC
cdr3_aa: CASSSGTPVGYTF

v_call: TRBV2
j_call: TRBJ2-7
d_call: NA
clone_size: few
cdr3_nt: TGTGCCAGCGGGTTGATCGTCGAGCAGTACTTC
cdr3_aa: CASGLIVEQYF

v_call: TRBV29-1
j_call: TRBJ2-5
d_call: NA
clone_size: many
cdr3_nt: TGCAGCGTTGAAGATAGTCAGCCCGGGCGAGAGACCCAGTACTTC
cdr3_aa: CSVEDSQPGRETQYF

v_call: TRBV10-3
j_call: TRBJ1-2
d_call: TRBD1
clone_size: few
cdr3_nt: TGTGCCATCAGTGAGTCGGGACAGGGGGTTTATGGCTACACCTTC
cdr3_aa: CAISESGQGVYGYTF

v_call: TRBV7-2
j_call: TRBJ2-1
d_call: TRBD2
clone_size: NA
cdr3_nt: TGTGCCAGCAGCTTAGCGTGGCTAGCGGGGGGGTATGAGCAGTTCTTC
cdr3_aa: CASSLAWLAGGYEQFF

v_call: TRBV5-1
j_call: TRBJ1-6
d_call: NA
clone_size: NA
cdr3_nt: TGCGCCAGCAGCTACGGTAGCTCCTATAATTCACCCCTCCACTTT
cdr3_aa: CASSYGSSYNSPLHF

v_call: TRBV7-9
j_call: TRBJ2-1
d_call: TRBD2
clone_size: NA
cdr3_nt: TGTGCCAGCAGCTTTTCGGGGGGGTTCTACAATGAGCAGTTCTTC
cdr3_aa: CASSFSGGFYNEQFF

v_call: TRBV29-1
j_call: TRBJ1-2
d_call: NA
clone_size: few
cdr3_nt: TGCAGCGTTGAAGCGGGGGACTCCTATGGCTACACCTTC
cdr3_aa: CSVEAGDSYGYTF

v_call: TRBV9
j_call: TRBJ1-4
d_call: NA
clone_size: few
cdr3_nt: TGTGCCAGCAGCGTAGCTGGGGGACACGGAGAAAAACTGTTTTTT
cdr3_aa: CASSVAGGHGEKLFF

v_call: TRBV5-1
j_call: TRBJ1-2
d_call: NA
clone_size: many
cdr3_nt: TGCGCCAGCAGCTTGTCGGCTGTCAACTATGGCTACACCTTC
cdr3_aa: CASSLSAVNYGYTF

v_call: TRBV3-1
j_call: TRBJ2-1
d_call: TRBD2
clone_size: NA
cdr3_nt: TGTGCCAGCAGCCAAGAAACAGGACTAGTGGCGGGAGTTTATGAGCAGTTCTTC
cdr3_aa: CASSQETGLVAGVYEQFF

v_call: TRBV28
j_call: TRBJ2-7
d_call: NA
clone_size: few
cdr3_nt: TGTGCCAGCAGTCTGACAGCAGGGTCACACGAGCAGTACTTC
cdr3_aa: CASSLTAGSHEQYF

v_call: TRBV3-1
j_call: TRBJ2-1
d_call: NA
clone_size: few
cdr3_nt: TGTGCCAGCAGCCAAGACCGGGTAGGTCAGTTCTTC
cdr3_aa: CASSQDRVGQFF

v_call: TRBV7-9
j_call: TRBJ2-7
d_call: TRBD2
clone_size: NA
cdr3_nt: TGTGCCAGCAGCTTGGGCGGGAGAAGCTCCTACGAGCAGTACTTC
cdr3_aa: CASSLGGRSSYEQYF

v_call: TRBV7-9
j_call: TRBJ1-1
d_call: NA
clone_size: few
cdr3_nt: TGTGCCAGCAGCTTATATGGGGATAGCACTGAAGCTTTCTTT
cdr3_aa: CASSLYGDSTEAFF

v_call: TRBV5-1
j_call: TRBJ2-3
d_call: NA
clone_size: NA
cdr3_nt: TGCGCCAGCAGCTCCCCAGGGGAGGAAGATACGCAGTATTTT
cdr3_aa: CASSSPGEEDTQYF

v_call: TRBV2
j_call: TRBJ1-4
d_call: TRBD1
clone_size: few
cdr3_nt: TGTGCCAGCAGTGAAGCGGGGCCAGGGGGTGGTGAAAAACTGTTTTTT
cdr3_aa: CASSEAGPGGGEKLFF

v_call: TRBV5-6
j_call: TRBJ2-7
d_call: NA
clone_size: NA
cdr3_nt: TGTGCCAGCAGCTTGGTTCGGGAAGACGAGCAGTACTTC
cdr3_aa: CASSLVREDEQYF

v_call: TRBV5-6
j_call: TRBJ1-4
d_call: NA
clone_size: NA
cdr3_nt: TGTGCCAGCAGCATTGCGGTGAACACACCAAATGAAAAACTGTTTTTT
cdr3_aa: CASSIAVNTPNEKLFF

v_call: TRBV12-3/TRBV12-4
j_call: TRBJ1-4
d_call: NA
clone_size: NA
cdr3_nt: TGTGCCAGCAAACTCGCAGGGTCGAGGAATGAAAAACTGTTTTTT
cdr3_aa: CASKLAGSRNEKLFF

v_call: TRBV12-3/TRBV12-4
j_call: TRBJ2-7
d_call: TRBD2
clone_size: few
cdr3_nt: TGTGCCAGCAGTTCGGCTAGCGGGAGTTGGGAGCAGTACTTC
cdr3_aa: CASSSASGSWEQYF

v_call: TRBV28
j_call: TRBJ2-7
d_call: TRBD2
clone_size: few
cdr3_nt: TGTGCCAGCAGTCCGTGGACTAGCAGTTACGAGCAGTACTTC
cdr3_aa: CASSPWTSSYEQYF

v_call: TRBV6-5
j_call: TRBJ1-2
d_call: NA
clone_size: NA
cdr3_nt: TGTGCCAGCAGTTACACGGAACTCCGAGGGTTTGACTATGGCTACACCTTC
cdr3_aa: CASSYTELRGFDYGYTF

v_call: TRBV5-1
j_call: TRBJ1-4
d_call: NA
clone_size: NA
cdr3_nt: TGCGCCAGCAGCTCCAACAATGAAAAACTGTTTTTT
cdr3_aa: CASSSNNEKLFF

v_call: TRBV3-1
j_call: TRBJ2-5
d_call: NA
clone_size: NA
cdr3_nt: TGTGCCAGCAGCCAAGATCTCAGGGGAGAGACCCAGTACTTC
cdr3_aa: CASSQDLRGETQYF

v_call: TRBV12-3/TRBV12-4
j_call: TRBJ2-5
d_call: NA
clone_size: NA
cdr3_nt: TGTGCCAGCAGTTTAAGGGCGGGGGAGACCCAGTACTTC
cdr3_aa: CASSLRAGETQYF

v_call: TRBV10-2
j_call: TRBJ1-1
d_call: NA
clone_size: few
cdr3_nt: TGCGCCAGCAGGGGTGAGACAACCTTGAACACTGAAGCTTTCTTT
cdr3_aa: CASRGETTLNTEAFF

v_call: TRBV12-3/TRBV12-4
j_call: TRBJ2-3
d_call: NA
clone_size: few
cdr3_nt: TGTGCCAGCACCACAGGATTTTTAGGCACAGATACGCAGTATTTT
cdr3_aa: CASTTGFLGTDTQYF

v_call: TRBV5-1
j_call: TRBJ2-1
d_call: NA
clone_size: NA
cdr3_nt: TGCGCCAGCAGCTTGGAACCCAGGCCCAACAATGAGCAGTTCTTC
cdr3_aa: CASSLEPRPNNEQFF

v_call: TRBV14
j_call: TRBJ2-1
d_call: NA
clone_size: NA
cdr3_nt: TGTGCCAGCAGCCAAGGGGAGCGGAGAGACAATGAGCAGTTCTTC
cdr3_aa: CASSQGERRDNEQFF

v_call: TRBV2
j_call: TRBJ2-6
d_call: TRBD2
clone_size: few
cdr3_nt: TGTGCCAGCAGGCTAGCGGGAGGTGGGGCCAACGTCCTGACTTTC
cdr3_aa: CASRLAGGGANVLTF

v_call: TRBV10-3
j_call: TRBJ1-5
d_call: NA
clone_size: few
cdr3_nt: TGTGCCATCAGTGAGTTAGGGTTCAATCAGCCCCAGCATTTT
cdr3_aa: CAISELGFNQPQHF

v_call: TRBV11-2
j_call: TRBJ2-3
d_call: NA
clone_size: few
cdr3_nt: TGTGCCAGCAGCCTCAATCGAGCTAACGGGTTTAGCACAGATACGCAGTATTTT
cdr3_aa: CASSLNRANGFSTDTQYF

v_call: TRBV12-3/TRBV12-4
j_call: TRBJ1-3
d_call: NA
clone_size: many
cdr3_nt: TGTGCCAGCAGTTCCCGCGGCGGGGGAAACACCATATATTTT
cdr3_aa: CASSSRGGGNTIYF

v_call: TRBV3-1
j_call: TRBJ2-1
d_call: TRBD2
clone_size: many
cdr3_nt: TGTGCCAGCAGCCAAGATTCCGGACTAGCGGGAGCCCACAATGAGCAGTTCTTC
cdr3_aa: CASSQDSGLAGAHNEQFF

v_call: TRBV7-9
j_call: TRBJ1-1
d_call: NA
clone_size: NA
cdr3_nt: TGTGCCAGCAGCTTAAGTTCAGGAGCGAACACTGAAGCTTTCTTT
cdr3_aa: CASSLSSGANTEAFF

v_call: TRBV12-3/TRBV12-4
j_call: TRBJ1-2
d_call: TRBD1
clone_size: many
cdr3_nt: TGTGCCAGCAGTGTACAGGGGGCCGTAAGGACTAACTATGGCTACACCTTC
cdr3_aa: CASSVQGAVRTNYGYTF

v_call: TRBV29-1
j_call: TRBJ2-3
d_call: NA
clone_size: few
cdr3_nt: TGCAGCGCCGAGCAGGGAACAGATACGCAGTATTTT
cdr3_aa: CSAEQGTDTQYF

v_call: TRBV4-1
j_call: TRBJ2-1
d_call: TRBD2
clone_size: few
cdr3_nt: TGCGCCAGCAGCCAATTGGCTTGGGGGAGGGGAAGCCTTACTGAGCAGTTCTTC
cdr3_aa: CASSQLAWGRGSLTEQFF

v_call: TRBV7-2
j_call: TRBJ2-2
d_call: TRBD2
clone_size: NA
cdr3_nt: TGTGCCAGCAGAGCTCGACTAGCTGCCGGGGAGCTGTTTTTT
cdr3_aa: CASRARLAAGELFF